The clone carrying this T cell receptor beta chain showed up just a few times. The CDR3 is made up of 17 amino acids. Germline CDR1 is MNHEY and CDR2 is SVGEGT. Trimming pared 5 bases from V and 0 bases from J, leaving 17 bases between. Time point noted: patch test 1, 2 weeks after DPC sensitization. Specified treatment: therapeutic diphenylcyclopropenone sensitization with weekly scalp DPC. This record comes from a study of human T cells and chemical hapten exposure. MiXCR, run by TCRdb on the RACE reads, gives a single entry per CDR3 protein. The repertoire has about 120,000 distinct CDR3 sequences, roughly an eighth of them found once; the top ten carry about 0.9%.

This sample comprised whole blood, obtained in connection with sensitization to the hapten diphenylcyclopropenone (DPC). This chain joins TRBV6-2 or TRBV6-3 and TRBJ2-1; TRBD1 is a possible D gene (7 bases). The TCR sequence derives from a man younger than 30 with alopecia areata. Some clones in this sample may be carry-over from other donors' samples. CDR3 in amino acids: CASSATGVRGSYNEQFF. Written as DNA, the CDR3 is TGTGCCAGCAGTGCCACAGGGGTGCGGGGCTCCTACAATGAGCAGTTCTTC.